The 17 T cell receptor beta chains given below trace back to one sample, sequenced in a study of cytomegalovirus exposure and HLA in healthy donors. Profiled with immunoSEQ multiplex PCR; TCRdb holds only in-frame clones, not every one. This repertoire shows about 200,000 clones, roughly 81% found once; its top ten account for 1% to 1.5%. Sequences were obtained from PBMCs. The receptors here all came from a woman aged 25 to 39 in good health and CMV-seronegative.

This sequence joins TRBV19 and TRBJ2-7; 7 bases are a match to TRBD1. The V gene end was trimmed by 1 base and the J gene end by 4 bases; junction bases not matched to a gene: 7. Germline loops: CDR1 LNHDA, CDR2 SQIVND (reference sequence). The CDR3 covers 15 residues. The CDR3 region has the DNA TGTGCCAGTAGTATAGTCCTAACAGGGGAATACGAGCAGTACTTC. Translating it yields CASSIVLTGEYEQYF.

The chain recombines TRBV13 with TRBJ2-4, with D unresolved. Germline CDR1 and CDR2: PRHDT and FYEKMQ (reference sequence). V was shortened by 0 bases and J by 0 bases, with 9 bases between the two germline ends. The CDR3 is 16 residues long. The CDR3 protein is CASSLGVGLAKNIQYF. As DNA, the CDR3 is TGTGCCAGCAGCTTAGGCGTTGGGCTAGCCAAAAACATTCAGTACTTC.

The chain employs TRBV10-2 and TRBJ2-2, with D possibly being TRBD2 (5 bases). The CDR3 has 14 residues. Germline V lookup: CDR1 WSHSY, CDR2 SAAADI. Deletions cut 2 bases from V and 7 bases from J, with 11 bases between. The CDR3 sequence: CASSESGEHGELFF. The CDR3 nucleotides are TGCGCCAGCAGTGAGAGCGGAGAGCACGGGGAGCTGTTTTTT.

The chain employs TRBV6-5 and TRBJ2-3; TRBD2 matches at 9 bases. J was trimmed by 4 bases and V by 3 bases; bases with no gene match: 5. Germline CDR1 MNHEY, CDR2 SVGAGI. The CDR3 totals 15 residues. The CDR3 reads CASSYVAGVADTQYF. In DNA form, the CDR3 reads TGTGCCAGCAGTTATGTAGCGGGAGTGGCAGATACGCAGTATTTT.

This clone was detected many times. This sample includes further DNA sequences coding for the same CDR3. V gene TRBV19 combines with J gene TRBJ1-1; maybe TRBD1 (5 bases). Germline loops: CDR1 LNHDA, CDR2 SQIVND (reference sequence). The CDR3 has 14 residues. V was shortened by 3 bases and J by 1 base, with 9 bases between the two germline ends. CDR3 loop: CASSMQGGNTEAFF. In DNA form, the CDR3 reads TGTGCCAGTAGTATGCAGGGCGGGAACACTGAAGCTTTCTTT.

The chain employs TRBV21-1 and TRBJ2-1; the table assigns TRBD1, which was not confirmed against the DNA. TRBV21-1 is designated a pseudogene. The CDR3 sequence is 17 residues long. The CDR3 loop is CASSKAGQGGSYNEQFF. DNA of the CDR3: TGTGCCAGCAGCAAAGCGGGACAGGGGGGTTCCTACAATGAGCAGTTCTTC.

The chain couples TRBV5-6 to TRBJ2-7; 11 bases are shared with TRBD1. This CDR3 has 15 amino acids. The trim removed 3 bases at V and 6 bases at J, leaving 8 bases unmatched. CDR1 is SGHDT and CDR2 is YYEEEE in the germline V gene. The CDR3 DNA follows: TGTGCCAGCAGCTGGACAGGGGGCGCATCGGCCGAGCAGTACTTC. Translation: CASSWTGGASAEQYF.

V usage is TRBV4-1 and J usage is TRBJ1-3; D is perhaps TRBD1 (5 bases). Trimming removed 0 bases at V and 0 bases at J, with 9 bases between. Germline V CDR1 and CDR2: MGHRA, YSYEKL. The length of the CDR3 is 16 residues. CDR3 loop: CASSQEGAYSGNTIYF. The CDR3 DNA sequence: TGCGCCAGCAGCCAAGAAGGGGCGTACTCTGGAAACACCATATATTTT.

The V and J genes are TRBV14 and TRBJ1-1, with D maybe TRBD1 (6 bases). The V and J ends lost 0 bases and 4 bases respectively, with 15 bases between them. The CDR3 is made up of 16 amino acids. The germline gives CDR1 SGHDN, CDR2 FVKESK. CDR3: CASSQDRAGAFTEAFF. CDR3 sequence (DNA): TGTGCCAGCAGCCAAGATAGGGCAGGGGCATTCACTGAAGCTTTCTTT.

This clone has more than one count but fewer than ten. DNA of the CDR3: TGTGCCAGCAGCCCTCGACAGGGTTCCCGCACAGATACGCAGTATTTT. Its translation: CASSPRQGSRTDTQYF. This chain joins TRBV7-9 and TRBJ2-3; 7 nucleotides agree with TRBD1. The CDR3 has 16 amino acids. The junction had 9 bases not matched to a gene; V was cut back by 5 bases and J by 1 base. Germline V lookup: CDR1 SEHNR, CDR2 FQNEAQ (reference sequence). Supplemented by reference TRBV7-9 and TRBJ2-3, the full variable domain reads DTGVSQNPRHKITKRGQNVTFRCDPISEHNRLYWYRQTLGQGPEFLTYFQNEAQLEKSRLLSDRFSAERPKGSFSTLEIQRTEQGDSAMYLCASSPRQGSRTDTQYFGPGTRLTVL.

The chain combines TRBV11-2 with TRBJ1-2; 9 bases align to TRBD1. This CDR3 is 15 amino acids long. V gave up 4 bases and J gave up 4 bases; unmatched junction bases: 7. Germline V gene data show CDR1 as SGHAT and CDR2 as FQNNGV. CDR3 coding DNA: TGTGCCAGCAGCTCTGGACAGGGGCGAAGCTATGGCTACACCTTC. As protein: CASSSGQGRSYGYTF.

The genes are TRBV4-1 and TRBJ1-1; possibly TRBD1 for D (6 bases). Germline V gene lookup returns CDR1 MGHRA and CDR2 YSYEKL. Trimming removed 4 bases from V and 0 bases from J, with 15 bases in between. The CDR3 extends over 16 amino acids. CDR3 sequence (DNA): TGCGCCAGCAGCCGACGTACCGGGACACTGAACACTGAAGCTTTCTTT. Translating gives CASSRRTGTLNTEAFF.

The chain couples TRBV7-9 to TRBJ2-3; maybe TRBD2 (5 bases). Germline-derived CDR1 and CDR2 are SEHNR and FQNEAQ (reference sequence). V gave up 11 bases and J gave up 6 bases, with 24 bases separating them. The length of the CDR3 is 15 residues. The CDR3 spells CAYISGSGRFDTQYF. CDR3 in DNA: TGTGCCTACATCTCGGGGAGTGGTAGATTCGATACGCAGTATTTT.

This chain uses TRBV7-9 with TRBJ2-7; 9 bases are shared with TRBD1. Germline V gene sequence: CDR1 SEHNR, CDR2 FQNEAQ (reference sequence). V gave up 5 bases and J gave up 3 bases; unmatched junction bases: 5. The CDR3 extends over 14 amino acids. CDR3 in amino acids: CASSRGQGYYEQYF. The CDR3 DNA follows: TGTGCCAGCAGCCGGGGACAGGGTTACTACGAGCAGTACTTC.

The chain couples TRBV2 to TRBJ2-1; maybe TRBD2 (5 bases). Germline CDR1 reads SNHLY; CDR2 reads FYNNEI. The V and J ends lost 6 bases and 4 bases respectively, with 10 bases between them. The CDR3 is made up of 13 amino acids. CDR3 protein: CASSETSYNEQFF. CDR3 DNA sequence: TGTGCCAGCAGCGAAACTAGTTACAATGAGCAGTTCTTC.

J is TRBJ1-2 and V is TRBV7-6; tentatively, D is TRBD1 (5 bases). This CDR3 is built from 13 residues. Per germline, CDR1 SGHVS and CDR2 FNYEAQ. V gave up 4 bases and J gave up 4 bases, with 10 bases separating them. CDR3 in amino acids: CASSSTASYGYTF. DNA for the CDR3: TGTGCCAGCAGCTCGACAGCCTCCTATGGCTACACCTTC.

The V and J genes are TRBV18 and TRBJ2-7, with TRBD2 identical over 9 bases. V lost 6 bases to trimming and J lost 0 bases; unmatched junction nucleotides: 3. Germline lookup yields CDR1 KGHSH and CDR2 LQKENI. This CDR3 is 14 amino acids long. CDR3 loop: CASSVAGDSYEQYF. CDR3 DNA sequence: TGTGCCAGCTCCGTAGCGGGGGACTCCTACGAGCAGTACTTC.